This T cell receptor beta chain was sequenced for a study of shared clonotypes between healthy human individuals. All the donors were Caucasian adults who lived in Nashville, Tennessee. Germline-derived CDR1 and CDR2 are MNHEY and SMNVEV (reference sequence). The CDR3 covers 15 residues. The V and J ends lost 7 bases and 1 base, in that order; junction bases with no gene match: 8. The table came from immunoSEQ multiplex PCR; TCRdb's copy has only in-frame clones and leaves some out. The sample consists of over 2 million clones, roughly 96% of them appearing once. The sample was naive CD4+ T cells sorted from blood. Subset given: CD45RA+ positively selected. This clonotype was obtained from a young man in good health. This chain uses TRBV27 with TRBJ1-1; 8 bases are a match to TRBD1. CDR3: CASTTGGKGNTEAFF. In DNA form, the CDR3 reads TGTGCCAGCACCACAGGGGGAAAGGGGAACACTGAAGCTTTCTTT.